This T cell receptor beta chain was recovered during a study of blood T cell repertoires in COVID-19. Looking at the study overall: Nucleic acid was either cDNA or gDNA, and it came from T cells, B-cell-depleted T cells, or PBMCs.

This CDR3 contains 16 residues. V lost 2 bases and J lost 4; bases outside the gene matches: 11. Germline loops: CDR1 MGHRA, CDR2 YSYEKL. Authors' methods: Reference gene primers were amplified, and this amplification served to estimate nucleated cell counts. Libraries were prepared by immunoSEQ multiplex PCR; TCRdb keeps only in-frame clonotypes and omits some of them. V and J calls and clone size are copied from that table; D and trimming were computed from the DNA. The profile shows some 220,000 clones, 83% of them singletons. The receptor's source is a human donor in a cohort sampled during active COVID-19. V and J are TRBV4-1 and TRBJ2-7, with 7 nucleotides matching TRBD1. Sequencing used peripheral blood. The CDR3 region is CASSQSSTGDFYEQYF. As DNA, the CDR3 is TGCGCCAGCAGCCAATCTTCAACAGGGGATTTTTACGAGCAGTACTTC.